Reported below is one T cell receptor (beta chain). The antigen is unknown. Generated by immunoSEQ multiplex PCR, the TCRdb table keeps only in-frame clones and is missing some. This table holds some 120,000 clones, about 74% found once. V lost 3 bases, J lost 3 bases, and 2 bases stayed unmatched. CDR1 SGHNT and CDR2 YENEEA come from the germline V gene. There are 15 residues in the CDR3. The data were taken from a study of PD-1 blockade in mismatch repair-deficient tumors. Study information: All were previously treated, progressing patients with 12 mismatch repair-deficient cancer types. Study outcomes and limitations: Tumor-resident clones, often undetectable pretreatment in blood, expanded then contracted after pembrolizumab.

This sequence was found in an adult with mismatch repair-deficient cancer. The chain has TRBV11-3 and TRBJ2-2; 9 bases agree with TRBD2. Specimen: peripheral blood, collected just over 59 weeks after starting pembrolizumab. CDR3 region: CASSFGLAHTGELFF. In nucleotides, the CDR3 is TGTGCCAGCAGCTTTGGACTAGCGCACACCGGGGAGCTGTTTTTT.